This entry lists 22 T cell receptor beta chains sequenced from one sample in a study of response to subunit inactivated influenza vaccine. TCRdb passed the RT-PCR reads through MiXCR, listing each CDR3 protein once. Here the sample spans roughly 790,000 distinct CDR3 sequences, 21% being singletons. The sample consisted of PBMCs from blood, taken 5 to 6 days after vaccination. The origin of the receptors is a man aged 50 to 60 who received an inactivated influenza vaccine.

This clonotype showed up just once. The CDR3 spells CASSGGEFANYGYTF. CDR3 coding DNA: TGCGCCAGCAGCGGGGGGGAGTTTGCTAACTATGGCTACACCTTC. The chain joins TRBV5-1 to TRBJ1-2; perhaps TRBD1 as D (5 bases). This CDR3 is built from 15 residues. From germline, CDR1 is SGHRS and CDR2 YFSETQ. The germline V and J ends were trimmed by 4 bases and 0 bases, with 13 bases remaining between them.

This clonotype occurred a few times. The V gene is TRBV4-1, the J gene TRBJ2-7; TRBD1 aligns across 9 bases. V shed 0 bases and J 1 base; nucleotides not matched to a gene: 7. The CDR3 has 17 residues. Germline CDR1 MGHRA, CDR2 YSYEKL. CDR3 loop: CASSQDIGQGTSYEQYF. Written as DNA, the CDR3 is TGCGCCAGCAGCCAAGATATAGGACAGGGGACTTCCTACGAGCAGTACTTC.

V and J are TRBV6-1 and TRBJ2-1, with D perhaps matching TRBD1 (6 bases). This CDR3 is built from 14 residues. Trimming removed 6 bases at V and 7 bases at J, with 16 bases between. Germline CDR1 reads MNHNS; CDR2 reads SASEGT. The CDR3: CASSRSYRENEQFF. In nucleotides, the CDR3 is TGTGCCAGCAGCAGAAGTTACAGGGAAAATGAGCAGTTCTTC.

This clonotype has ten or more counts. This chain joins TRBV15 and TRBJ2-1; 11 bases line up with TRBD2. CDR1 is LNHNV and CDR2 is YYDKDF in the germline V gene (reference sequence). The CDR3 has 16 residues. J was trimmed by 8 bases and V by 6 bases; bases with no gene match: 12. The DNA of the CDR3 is TGTGCCACCAGAGGAGGTAGCGGGAGGGCCCTCGATGAGCAGTTCTTC. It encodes CATRGGSGRALDEQFF.

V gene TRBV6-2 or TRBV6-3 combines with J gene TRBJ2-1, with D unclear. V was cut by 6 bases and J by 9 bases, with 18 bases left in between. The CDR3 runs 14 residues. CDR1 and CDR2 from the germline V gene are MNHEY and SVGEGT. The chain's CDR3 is CASSQTKVLVEQFF. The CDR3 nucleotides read TGTGCCAGCAGCCAAACTAAGGTCCTTGTTGAGCAGTTCTTC.

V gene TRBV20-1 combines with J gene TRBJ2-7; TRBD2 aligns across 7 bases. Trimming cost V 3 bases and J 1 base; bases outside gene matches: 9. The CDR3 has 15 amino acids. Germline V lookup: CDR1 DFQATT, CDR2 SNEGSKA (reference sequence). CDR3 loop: CSASPVGGGSYEQYF. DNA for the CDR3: TGCAGTGCTAGCCCGGTGGGGGGAGGGTCCTACGAGCAGTACTTC.

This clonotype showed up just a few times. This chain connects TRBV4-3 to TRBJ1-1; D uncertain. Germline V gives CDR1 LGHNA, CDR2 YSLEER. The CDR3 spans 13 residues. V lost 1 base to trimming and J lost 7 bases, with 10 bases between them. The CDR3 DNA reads TGCGCCAGCAGCCAAGGCAGGTCGGATGAAGCTTTCTTT. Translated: CASSQGRSDEAFF.

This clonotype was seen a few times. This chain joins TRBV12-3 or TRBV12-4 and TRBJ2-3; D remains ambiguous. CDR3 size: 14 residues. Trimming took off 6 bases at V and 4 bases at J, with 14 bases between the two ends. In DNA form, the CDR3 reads TGTGCCAGCAGACGCGAGTTAACGTCAGATACGCAGTATTTT. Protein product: CASRRELTSDTQYF.

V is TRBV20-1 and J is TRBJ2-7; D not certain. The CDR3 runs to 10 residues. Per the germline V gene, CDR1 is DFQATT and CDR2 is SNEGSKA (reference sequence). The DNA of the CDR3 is TGCAGAGCGTCTCTCTACGAGCAGTACTTC. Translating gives CRASLYEQYF.

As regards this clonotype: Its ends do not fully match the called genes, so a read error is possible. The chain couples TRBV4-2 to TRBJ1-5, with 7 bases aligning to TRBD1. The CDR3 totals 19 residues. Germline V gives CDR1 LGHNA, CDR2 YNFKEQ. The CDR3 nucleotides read TGTGCCATCAGCCCCGGGTGGGACAGAGGGCACCTTATTGATCAGCCCCAGCATTTT. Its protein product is CAISPGWDRGHLIDQPQHF.

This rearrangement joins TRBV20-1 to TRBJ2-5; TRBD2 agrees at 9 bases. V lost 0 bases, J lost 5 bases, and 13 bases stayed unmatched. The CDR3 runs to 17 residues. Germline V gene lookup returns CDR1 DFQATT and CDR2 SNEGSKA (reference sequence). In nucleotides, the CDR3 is TGCAGTGCTAGAGATCTCCAGCGGGAGGATAGTTGGGAGACCCAGTACTTC. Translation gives CSARDLQREDSWETQYF.

Written as DNA, the CDR3 is TGCGCCAGCAGACTAGCGGCCGACAATGAGCAGTTCTTC. Protein: CASRLAADNEQFF. The chain links TRBV5-1 to TRBJ2-1; 8 bases map to TRBD2. V lost 5 bases to trimming and J lost 5 bases; unmatched junction nucleotides: 3. The CDR3 length is 13 residues. Germline V gene lookup returns CDR1 SGHRS and CDR2 YFSETQ.

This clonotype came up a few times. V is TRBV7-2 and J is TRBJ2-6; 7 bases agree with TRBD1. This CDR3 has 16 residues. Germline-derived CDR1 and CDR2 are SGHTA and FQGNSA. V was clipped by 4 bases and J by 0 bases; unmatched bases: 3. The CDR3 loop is CASSWDSSSGANVLTF. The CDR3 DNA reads TGTGCCAGCAGCTGGGACAGCTCCTCTGGGGCCAACGTCCTGACTTTC.

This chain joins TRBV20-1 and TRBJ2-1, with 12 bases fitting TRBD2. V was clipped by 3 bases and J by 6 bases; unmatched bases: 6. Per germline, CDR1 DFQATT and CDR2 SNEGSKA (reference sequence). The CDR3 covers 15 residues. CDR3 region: CSASRLAGALNEQFF. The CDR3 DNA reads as TGCAGTGCTAGCCGACTAGCGGGGGCTCTCAATGAGCAGTTCTTC.

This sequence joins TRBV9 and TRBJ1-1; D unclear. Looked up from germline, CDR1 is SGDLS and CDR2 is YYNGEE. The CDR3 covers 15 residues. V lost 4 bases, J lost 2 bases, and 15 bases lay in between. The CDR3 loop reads CASSPPGGSNTEAFF. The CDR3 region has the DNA TGTGCCAGCAGCCCTCCTGGCGGGTCTAACACTGAAGCTTTCTTT.

This chain's CDR3 is CASSLGAGEYEQYF. The CDR3 DNA is TGTGCCAGCAGTTTGGGGGCAGGGGAGTACGAGCAGTACTTC. The gene calls are TRBV12-3 or TRBV12-4 and TRBJ2-7; the D gene is possibly TRBD1 (6 bases). The CDR3 covers 14 residues. V was clipped by 3 bases and J by 4 bases, with 13 bases between them.

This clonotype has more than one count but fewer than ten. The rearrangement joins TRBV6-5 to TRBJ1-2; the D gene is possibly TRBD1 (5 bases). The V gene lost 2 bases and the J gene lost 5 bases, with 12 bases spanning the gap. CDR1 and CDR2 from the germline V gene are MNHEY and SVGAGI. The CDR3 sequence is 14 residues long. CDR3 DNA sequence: TGTGCCAGCAGTTACGAGGGGAGCCGATATGGCTACACCTTC. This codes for CASSYEGSRYGYTF.

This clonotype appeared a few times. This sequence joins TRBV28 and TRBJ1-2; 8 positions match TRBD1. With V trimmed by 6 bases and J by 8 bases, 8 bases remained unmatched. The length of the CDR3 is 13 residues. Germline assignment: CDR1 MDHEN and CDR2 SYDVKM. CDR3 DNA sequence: TGTGCCAGCAGCAGGACCGGGACAGGAGGCTACACCTTC. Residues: CASSRTGTGGYTF.

The CDR3 DNA is TGCGCCAGCGGGAAATTAGCGGGAGGACATAATGAGCAGTTCTTC. Translation: CASGKLAGGHNEQFF. The V call is TRBV5-1, the J call TRBJ2-1; the match to TRBD2 covers 10 bases. CDR3 length equals 15 residues. Trimming took 7 bases from V and 7 from J; bases not matched to a gene: 11. The germline V gene encodes CDR1 SGHRS and CDR2 YFSETQ.

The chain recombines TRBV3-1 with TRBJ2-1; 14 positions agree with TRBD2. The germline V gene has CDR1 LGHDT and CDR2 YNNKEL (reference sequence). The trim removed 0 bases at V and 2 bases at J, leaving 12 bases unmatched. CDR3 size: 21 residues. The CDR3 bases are TGTGCCAGCAGCCAAGAATCGTTGGGACTAGCGGGAGTGATCACCTACAATGAGCAGTTCTTC. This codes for CASSQESLGLAGVITYNEQFF.

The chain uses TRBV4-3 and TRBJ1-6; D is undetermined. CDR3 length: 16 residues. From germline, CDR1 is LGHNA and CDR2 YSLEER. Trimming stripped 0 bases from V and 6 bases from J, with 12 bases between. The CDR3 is CASSQEFSVSNSPLHF. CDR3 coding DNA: TGCGCCAGCAGCCAAGAGTTCTCAGTATCTAATTCACCCCTCCACTTT.

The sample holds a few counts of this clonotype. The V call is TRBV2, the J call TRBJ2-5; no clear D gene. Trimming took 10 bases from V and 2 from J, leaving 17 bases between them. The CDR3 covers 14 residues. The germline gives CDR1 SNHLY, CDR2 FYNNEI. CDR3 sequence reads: CATRAQSIQETQYF. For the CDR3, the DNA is TGTGCCACTCGCGCACAGAGTATACAAGAGACCCAGTACTTC.